The rows below give T cell receptor beta chains drawn from one sample of a study of cytomegalovirus exposure and HLA in healthy donors. Assay: immunoSEQ multiplex PCR; the TCRdb copy retains only in-frame clones and omits some. The repertoire has over 150,000 clones, 82% of them found once; the top ten carry about 10%. Source material: PBMCs. Source of these receptors: a man aged 50 to 60 in good health and CMV-seropositive. CDR3s include the opening cysteine and the closing phenylalanine or tryptophan. Fields, in order: J gene, V gene, clone size, D gene, CDR3 protein, CDR3 DNA. A D gene is named only where the DNA matches it firmly. Size tells how often a clone was seen (once, few, many) or the class of an expanded clone, and some rows leave it out.

j_call: TRBJ2-5; v_call: TRBV9; clone_size: NA; d_call: NA; cdr3_aa: CASSVAGQETQYF; cdr3_nt: TGTGCCAGCAGCGTAGCAGGGCAAGAGACCCAGTACTTC
j_call: TRBJ2-7; v_call: TRBV30; clone_size: few; d_call: NA; cdr3_aa: CAWSAGYEQYF; cdr3_nt: TGTGCCTGGAGTGCAGGTTACGAGCAGTACTTC
j_call: TRBJ1-2; v_call: TRBV4-3; clone_size: NA; d_call: NA; cdr3_aa: CASSQDLGTEIYGYTF; cdr3_nt: TGCGCCAGCAGCCAAGATCTTGGTACAGAGATCTATGGCTACACCTTC
j_call: TRBJ1-5; v_call: TRBV2; clone_size: NA; d_call: NA; cdr3_aa: CASTRERSGNQPQHF; cdr3_nt: TGTGCCAGCACCCGCGAACGGAGCGGCAATCAGCCCCAGCATTTT
j_call: TRBJ2-1; v_call: TRBV28; clone_size: NA; d_call: NA; cdr3_aa: CASSFAYSYEQFF; cdr3_nt: TGTGCCAGCAGTTTTGCTTACTCTTACGAGCAGTTCTTC
j_call: TRBJ2-7; v_call: TRBV27; clone_size: NA; d_call: TRBD2; cdr3_aa: CASSLAGGWDYEQYF; cdr3_nt: TGTGCCAGCAGTTTGGCGGGAGGTTGGGACTACGAGCAGTACTTC
j_call: TRBJ2-5; v_call: TRBV11-2; clone_size: NA; d_call: NA; cdr3_aa: CASSNIRGETQYF; cdr3_nt: TGTGCCAGCAGCAATATTAGGGGGGAGACCCAGTACTTC
j_call: TRBJ1-2; v_call: TRBV28; clone_size: NA; d_call: NA; cdr3_aa: CASSQQASNYGYTF; cdr3_nt: TGTGCCAGCAGCCAACAGGCGTCGAACTATGGCTACACCTTC
j_call: TRBJ2-2; v_call: TRBV6-5; clone_size: NA; d_call: NA; cdr3_aa: CASSYSDTYTGELFF; cdr3_nt: TGTGCCAGCAGTTACTCGGACACATACACCGGGGAGCTGTTTTTT
j_call: TRBJ1-2; v_call: TRBV2; clone_size: few; d_call: NA; cdr3_aa: CASSEGSYGYTF; cdr3_nt: TGTGCCAGCAGTGAAGGCAGCTATGGCTACACCTTC
j_call: TRBJ2-7; v_call: TRBV6-5; clone_size: NA; d_call: NA; cdr3_aa: CASSYSGWAGRHEQYF; cdr3_nt: TGTGCCAGCAGTTACTCAGGGTGGGCAGGGCGCCACGAGCAGTACTTC
j_call: TRBJ2-3; v_call: TRBV9; clone_size: NA; d_call: NA; cdr3_aa: CASSPPGQGGLDTQYF; cdr3_nt: TGTGCCAGCAGCCCCCCCGGGCAAGGGGGTCTAGATACGCAGTATTTT
j_call: TRBJ2-7; v_call: TRBV7-2; clone_size: NA; d_call: TRBD2; cdr3_aa: CASSLAGGSSYEQYF; cdr3_nt: TGTGCCAGCAGCTTAGCGGGGGGGAGCTCCTACGAGCAGTACTTC
j_call: TRBJ2-5; v_call: TRBV13; clone_size: NA; d_call: NA; cdr3_aa: CASSLPGKETQYF; cdr3_nt: TGTGCCAGCAGCTTACCCGGGAAAGAGACCCAGTACTTC
j_call: TRBJ2-1; v_call: TRBV2; clone_size: once; d_call: TRBD2; cdr3_aa: CASSERGGAYNEQFF; cdr3_nt: TGTGCCAGCAGTGAACGGGGGGGCGCTTACAATGAGCAGTTCTTC
j_call: TRBJ2-5; v_call: TRBV4-3; clone_size: NA; d_call: NA; cdr3_aa: CASSQDVRVSAQTQYF; cdr3_nt: TGCGCCAGCAGCCAAGATGTACGGGTTTCCGCGCAGACCCAGTACTTC
j_call: TRBJ1-5; v_call: TRBV28; clone_size: NA; d_call: TRBD1; cdr3_aa: CASSLLDRGGQPQHF; cdr3_nt: TGTGCCAGCAGCCTATTGGACAGGGGAGGTCAGCCCCAGCATTTT
j_call: TRBJ1-4; v_call: TRBV9; clone_size: NA; d_call: NA; cdr3_aa: CASSVATSGDLNEKLFF; cdr3_nt: TGTGCCAGCAGCGTAGCTACGTCGGGGGACCTGAATGAAAAACTGTTTTTT
j_call: TRBJ1-3; v_call: TRBV15; clone_size: NA; d_call: NA; cdr3_aa: CATSRSGSRGNTIYF; cdr3_nt: TGTGCCACCAGCAGATCGGGGTCGCGGGGAAACACCATATATTTT
j_call: TRBJ1-4; v_call: TRBV27; clone_size: NA; d_call: TRBD1; cdr3_aa: CASSLAGTEDEKLFF; cdr3_nt: TGTGCCAGCAGTCTGGCCGGGACAGAAGATGAAAAACTGTTTTTT
j_call: TRBJ2-5; v_call: TRBV29-1; clone_size: NA; d_call: TRBD2; cdr3_aa: CSVPGTSGKETQYF; cdr3_nt: TGCAGCGTACCTGGGACTAGCGGGAAGGAGACCCAGTACTTC
j_call: TRBJ1-1; v_call: TRBV6-5; clone_size: NA; d_call: NA; cdr3_aa: CASSYRDNSAEAFF; cdr3_nt: TGTGCCAGCAGTTACCGGGATAACTCGGCTGAAGCTTTCTTT
j_call: TRBJ2-5; v_call: TRBV27; clone_size: NA; d_call: TRBD2; cdr3_aa: CASSFWEGGGGTQYF; cdr3_nt: TGTGCCAGCAGTTTTTGGGAGGGAGGCGGAGGGACCCAGTACTTC
j_call: TRBJ2-7; v_call: TRBV28; clone_size: few; d_call: NA; cdr3_aa: CASSLWERYEQYF; cdr3_nt: TGTGCCAGCAGTTTATGGGAGCGCTACGAGCAGTACTTC
j_call: TRBJ2-4; v_call: TRBV4-3; clone_size: once; d_call: NA; cdr3_aa: CASSQDTIGARNSQYF; cdr3_nt: TGCGCCAGCAGCCAAGATACCATAGGGGCGAGAAACAGTCAGTACTTC
j_call: TRBJ1-3; v_call: TRBV5-1; clone_size: once; d_call: TRBD1; cdr3_aa: CASSVGTGGWASGNTIYF; cdr3_nt: TGCGCCAGCAGCGTTGGGACAGGTGGATGGGCGTCTGGAAACACCATATATTTT
j_call: TRBJ1-4; v_call: TRBV6-5; clone_size: NA; d_call: NA; cdr3_aa: CASSYKLYPREKLFF; cdr3_nt: TGTGCCAGCAGTTATAAGCTCTACCCGCGTGAAAAACTGTTTTTT
j_call: TRBJ1-3; v_call: TRBV11-1; clone_size: NA; d_call: NA; cdr3_aa: CASSLANIYSGNTIYF; cdr3_nt: TGTGCCAGCAGCTTAGCCAATATCTACTCTGGAAACACCATATATTTT
j_call: TRBJ2-7; v_call: TRBV6-5; clone_size: NA; d_call: TRBD2; cdr3_aa: CASSYRASGSYEQYF; cdr3_nt: TGTGCCAGCAGTTACAGGGCTAGCGGGTCATACGAGCAGTACTTC
j_call: TRBJ2-7; v_call: TRBV6-6; clone_size: NA; d_call: NA; cdr3_aa: CASKSGTGSYEQYF; cdr3_nt: TGTGCCAGCAAATCTGGTACAGGATCCTACGAGCAGTACTTC
j_call: TRBJ2-1; v_call: TRBV5-1; clone_size: NA; d_call: TRBD2; cdr3_aa: CASSLGLAGESIYNEQFF; cdr3_nt: TGCGCCAGCAGCTTGGGGCTAGCGGGGGAATCCATATACAATGAGCAGTTCTTC
j_call: TRBJ1-2; v_call: TRBV14; clone_size: NA; d_call: NA; cdr3_aa: CASSQVSGNYGYTF; cdr3_nt: TGTGCCAGCAGCCAAGTGTCAGGGAACTATGGCTACACCTTC
j_call: TRBJ2-7; v_call: TRBV5-6; clone_size: NA; d_call: TRBD2; cdr3_aa: CASSMTGTRIYEQYF; cdr3_nt: TGTGCCAGCAGTATGACCGGGACTAGGATCTACGAGCAGTACTTC
j_call: TRBJ2-3; v_call: TRBV12-5; clone_size: NA; d_call: NA; cdr3_aa: CASGLDRGTDTQYF; cdr3_nt: TGTGCTAGTGGTTTGGACAGGGGCACAGATACGCAGTATTTT
j_call: TRBJ1-4; v_call: TRBV11-2; clone_size: once; d_call: TRBD1; cdr3_aa: CASSLGDRGRNEKLFF; cdr3_nt: TGTGCCAGCAGTTTAGGAGACAGGGGAAGGAACGAAAAACTGTTTTTT
j_call: TRBJ2-1; v_call: TRBV10-2; clone_size: NA; d_call: TRBD2; cdr3_aa: CASSESTSGDFYNEQFF; cdr3_nt: TGCGCCAGCAGTGAGTCGACTAGCGGGGATTTTTACAATGAGCAGTTCTTC
j_call: TRBJ2-1; v_call: TRBV2; clone_size: NA; d_call: NA; cdr3_aa: CASSDGTEYNEQFF; cdr3_nt: TGTGCCAGCAGTGATGGAACAGAGTACAATGAGCAGTTCTTC
j_call: TRBJ2-1; v_call: TRBV5-1; clone_size: NA; d_call: NA; cdr3_aa: CASSLALNSYNEQFF; cdr3_nt: TGCGCCAGCAGCTTAGCTTTAAACTCCTACAATGAGCAGTTCTTC
j_call: TRBJ1-2; v_call: TRBV29-1; clone_size: NA; d_call: TRBD1; cdr3_aa: CSADSTGGNYGYTF; cdr3_nt: TGCAGCGCCGATTCGACAGGGGGCAACTATGGCTACACCTTC
j_call: TRBJ2-3; v_call: TRBV7-3; clone_size: NA; d_call: TRBD2; cdr3_aa: CASSPGGTGTDTQYF; cdr3_nt: TGTGCCAGCAGCCCCGGGGGGACCGGGACAGATACGCAGTATTTT
j_call: TRBJ2-1; v_call: TRBV5-1; clone_size: once; d_call: TRBD2; cdr3_aa: CASTSTSGASYNEQFF; cdr3_nt: TGCGCCAGCACCTCGACTAGCGGAGCCTCCTACAATGAGCAGTTCTTC
j_call: TRBJ1-5; v_call: TRBV30; clone_size: NA; d_call: NA; cdr3_aa: CAWSGGGSNQPQHF; cdr3_nt: TGTGCCTGGAGTGGAGGCGGTAGCAATCAGCCCCAGCATTTT
j_call: TRBJ1-5; v_call: TRBV11-2; clone_size: NA; d_call: NA; cdr3_aa: CASSLVRGFGNQPQHF; cdr3_nt: TGTGCCAGCAGCTTAGTCCGGGGATTCGGCAATCAGCCCCAGCATTTT
j_call: TRBJ1-2; v_call: TRBV7-2; clone_size: NA; d_call: NA; cdr3_aa: CASSLVGAVF; cdr3_nt: TGTGCCAGCAGCTTAGTGGGAGCGGTCTTC
j_call: TRBJ1-1; v_call: TRBV10-3; clone_size: NA; d_call: NA; cdr3_aa: CAISRPQGTEAFF; cdr3_nt: TGTGCCATCAGTAGACCTCAGGGAACTGAAGCTTTCTTT
j_call: TRBJ2-1; v_call: TRBV27; clone_size: NA; d_call: TRBD2; cdr3_aa: CASSSSGRAWSEQFF; cdr3_nt: TGTGCCAGCAGCAGTAGCGGGAGGGCCTGGTCTGAGCAGTTCTTC
j_call: TRBJ1-5; v_call: TRBV7-8; clone_size: NA; d_call: NA; cdr3_aa: CASSLAFLNRAGWNQPQHF; cdr3_nt: TGTGCCAGCAGCTTAGCCTTTTTAAACAGGGCGGGTTGGAATCAGCCCCAGCATTTT
j_call: TRBJ1-1; v_call: TRBV9; clone_size: NA; d_call: NA; cdr3_aa: CASSVARQPNTEAFF; cdr3_nt: TGTGCCAGCAGCGTAGCTCGACAGCCTAACACTGAAGCTTTCTTT
j_call: TRBJ2-5; v_call: TRBV5-8; clone_size: NA; d_call: NA; cdr3_aa: CASSFKGQQETQYF; cdr3_nt: TGTGCCAGCAGCTTTAAGGGACAACAAGAGACCCAGTACTTC
j_call: TRBJ1-1; v_call: TRBV6-5; clone_size: NA; d_call: NA; cdr3_aa: CASSYPGHMAAFF; cdr3_nt: TGTGCCAGCAGTTACCCGGGACACATGGCGGCTTTCTTT
j_call: TRBJ2-1; v_call: TRBV5-1; clone_size: NA; d_call: NA; cdr3_aa: CASSLAGSYNEQFF; cdr3_nt: TGCGCCAGCAGCTTGGCGGGGTCTTACAATGAGCAGTTCTTC
j_call: TRBJ1-6; v_call: TRBV5-1; clone_size: NA; d_call: NA; cdr3_aa: CASSLVVQAYNSPLHF; cdr3_nt: TGCGCCAGCAGCTTGGTGGTACAGGCATATAATTCACCCCTCCACTTT
j_call: TRBJ2-7; v_call: TRBV5-1; clone_size: NA; d_call: TRBD2; cdr3_aa: CASSLGASGGYEQYF; cdr3_nt: TGCGCCAGCAGCTTGGGGGCTAGCGGGGGATACGAGCAGTACTTC
j_call: TRBJ1-2; v_call: TRBV4-3; clone_size: NA; d_call: NA; cdr3_aa: CASSQGYRASGYTF; cdr3_nt: TGCGCCAGCAGCCAAGGTTACAGGGCGAGTGGCTACACCTTC